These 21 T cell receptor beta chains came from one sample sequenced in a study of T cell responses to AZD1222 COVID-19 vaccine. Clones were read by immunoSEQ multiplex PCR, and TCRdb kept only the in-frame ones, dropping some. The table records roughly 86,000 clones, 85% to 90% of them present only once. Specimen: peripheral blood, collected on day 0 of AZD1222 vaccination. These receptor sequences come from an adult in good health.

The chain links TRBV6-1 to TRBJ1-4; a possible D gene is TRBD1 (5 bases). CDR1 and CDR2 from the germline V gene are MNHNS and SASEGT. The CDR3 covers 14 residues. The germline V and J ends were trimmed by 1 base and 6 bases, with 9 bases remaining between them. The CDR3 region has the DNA TGTGCCAGCAGTGAAGGAGGGGCTGATGAAAAACTGTTTTTT. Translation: CASSEGGADEKLFF.

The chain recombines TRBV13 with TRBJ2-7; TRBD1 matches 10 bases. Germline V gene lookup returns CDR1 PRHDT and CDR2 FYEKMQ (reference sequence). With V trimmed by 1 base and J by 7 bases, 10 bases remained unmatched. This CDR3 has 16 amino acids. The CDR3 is CASSLVAGQGSWEQYF. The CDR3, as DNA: TGTGCCAGCAGCTTAGTGGCGGGACAGGGGAGTTGGGAGCAGTACTTC.

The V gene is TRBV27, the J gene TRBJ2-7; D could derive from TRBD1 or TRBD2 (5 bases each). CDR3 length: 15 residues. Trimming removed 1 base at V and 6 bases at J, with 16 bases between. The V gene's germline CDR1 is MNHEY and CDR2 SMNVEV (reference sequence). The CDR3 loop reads CASSLYGAQPFEQYF. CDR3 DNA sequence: TGTGCCAGCAGTTTATACGGGGCTCAACCCTTCGAGCAGTACTTC.

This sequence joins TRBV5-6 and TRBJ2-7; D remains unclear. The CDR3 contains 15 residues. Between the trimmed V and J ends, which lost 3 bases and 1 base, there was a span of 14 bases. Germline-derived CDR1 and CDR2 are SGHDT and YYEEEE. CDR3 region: CASSYAYKISYEQYF. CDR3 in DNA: TGTGCCAGCAGCTACGCCTATAAAATATCCTACGAGCAGTACTTC.

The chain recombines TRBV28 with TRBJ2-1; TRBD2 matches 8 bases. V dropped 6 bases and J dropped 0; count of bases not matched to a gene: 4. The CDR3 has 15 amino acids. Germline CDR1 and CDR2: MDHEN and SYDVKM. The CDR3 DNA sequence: TGTGCCAGCAGGCGGGCGGGAGGCTCCTACAATGAGCAGTTCTTC. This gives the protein CASRRAGGSYNEQFF.

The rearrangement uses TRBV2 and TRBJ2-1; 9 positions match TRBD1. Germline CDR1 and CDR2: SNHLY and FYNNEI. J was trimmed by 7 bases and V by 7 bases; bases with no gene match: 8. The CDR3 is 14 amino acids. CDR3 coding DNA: TGTGCCAGCATCCTGGACAGGGGAAGGAATGAGCAGTTCTTC. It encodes CASILDRGRNEQFF.

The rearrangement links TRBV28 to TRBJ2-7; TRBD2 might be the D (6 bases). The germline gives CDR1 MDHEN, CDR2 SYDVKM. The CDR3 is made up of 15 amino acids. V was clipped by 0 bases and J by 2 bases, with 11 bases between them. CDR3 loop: CASSLWGGETYEQYF. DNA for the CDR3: TGTGCCAGCAGTTTATGGGGAGGTGAAACCTACGAGCAGTACTTC.

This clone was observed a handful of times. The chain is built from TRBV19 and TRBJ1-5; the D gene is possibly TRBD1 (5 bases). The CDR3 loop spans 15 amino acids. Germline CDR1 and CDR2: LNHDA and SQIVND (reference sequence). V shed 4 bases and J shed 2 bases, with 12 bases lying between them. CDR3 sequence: CASSTQGGGNQPQHF. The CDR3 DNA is TGTGCCAGTAGTACGCAGGGAGGTGGCAATCAGCCCCAGCATTTT.

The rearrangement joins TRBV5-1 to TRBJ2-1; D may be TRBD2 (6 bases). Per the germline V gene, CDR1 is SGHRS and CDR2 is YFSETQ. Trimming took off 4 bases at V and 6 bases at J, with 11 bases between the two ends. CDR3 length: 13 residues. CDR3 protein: CASSRTSPNEQFF. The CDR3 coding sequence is TGCGCCAGCAGCCGCACTAGCCCCAATGAGCAGTTCTTC.

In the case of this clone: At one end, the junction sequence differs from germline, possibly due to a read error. Here the CDR3 reads CASSSRTSGTQETQYF. CDR3 nucleotide sequence: TGTGCTAGCAGCTCCAGGACTAGCGGGACCCAAGAGACCCAGTACTTC. V and J are TRBV7-7 and TRBJ2-5, with 12 bases matching TRBD2. CDR1 is SSHAT and CDR2 is FNYEAQ in the germline V gene (reference sequence). The CDR3 extends over 16 amino acids.

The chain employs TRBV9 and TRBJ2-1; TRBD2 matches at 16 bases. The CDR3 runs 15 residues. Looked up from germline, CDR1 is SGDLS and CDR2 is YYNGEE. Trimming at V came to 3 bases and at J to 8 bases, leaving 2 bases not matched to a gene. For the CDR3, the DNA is TGTGCCAGCAGCGCGGGACTAGCGGGAGGGGATGAGCAGTTCTTC. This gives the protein CASSAGLAGGDEQFF. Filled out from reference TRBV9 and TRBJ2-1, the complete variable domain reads DSGVTQTPKHLITATGQRVTLRCSPRSGDLSVYWYQQSLDQGLQFLIQYYNGEERAKGNILERFSAQQFPDLHSELNLSSLELGDSALYFCASSAGLAGGDEQFFGPGTRLTVL.

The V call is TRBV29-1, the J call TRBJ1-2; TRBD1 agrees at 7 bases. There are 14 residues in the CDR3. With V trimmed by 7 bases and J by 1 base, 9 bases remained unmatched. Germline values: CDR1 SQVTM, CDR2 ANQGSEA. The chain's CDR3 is CSAQRTGGNYGYTF. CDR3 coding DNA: TGCAGCGCTCAGAGGACAGGCGGTAACTATGGCTACACCTTC.

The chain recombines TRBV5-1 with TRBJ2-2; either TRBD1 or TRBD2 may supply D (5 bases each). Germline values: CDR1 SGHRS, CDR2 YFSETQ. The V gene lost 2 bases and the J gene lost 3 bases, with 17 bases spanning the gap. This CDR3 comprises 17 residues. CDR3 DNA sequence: TGCGCCAGCAGCTTTGGGTGGGGGAGATCGGACACCGGGGAGCTGTTTTTT. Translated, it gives CASSFGWGRSDTGELFF. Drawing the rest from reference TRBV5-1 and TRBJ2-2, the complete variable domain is KAGVTQTPRYLIKTRGQQVTLSCSPISGHRSVSWYQQTPGQGLQFLFEYFSETQRNKGNFPGRFSGRQFSNSRSEMNVSTLELGDSALYLCASSFGWGRSDTGELFFGEGSRLTVL.

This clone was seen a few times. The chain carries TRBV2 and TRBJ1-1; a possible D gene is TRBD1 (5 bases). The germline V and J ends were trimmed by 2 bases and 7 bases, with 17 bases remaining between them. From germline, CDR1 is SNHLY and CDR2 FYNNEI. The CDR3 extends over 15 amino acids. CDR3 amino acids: CASSESGVNRREAFF. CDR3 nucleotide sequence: TGTGCCAGCAGTGAATCGGGGGTAAACCGTCGTGAAGCTTTCTTT.

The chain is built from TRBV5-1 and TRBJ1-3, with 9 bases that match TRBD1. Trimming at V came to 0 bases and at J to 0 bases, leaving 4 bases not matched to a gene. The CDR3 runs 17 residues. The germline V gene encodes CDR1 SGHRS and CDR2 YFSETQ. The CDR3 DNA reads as TGCGCCAGCAGCTTGGAGGGGACAGGGTTCTCTGGAAACACCATATATTTT. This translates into CASSLEGTGFSGNTIYF. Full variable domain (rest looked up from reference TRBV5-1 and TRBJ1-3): KAGVTQTPRYLIKTRGQQVTLSCSPISGHRSVSWYQQTPGQGLQFLFEYFSETQRNKGNFPGRFSGRQFSNSRSEMNVSTLELGDSALYLCASSLEGTGFSGNTIYFGEGSWLTVV.

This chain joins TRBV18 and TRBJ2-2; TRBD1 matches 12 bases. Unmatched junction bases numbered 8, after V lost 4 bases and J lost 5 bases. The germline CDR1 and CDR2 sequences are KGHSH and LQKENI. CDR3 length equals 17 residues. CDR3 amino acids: CASSRTGTGGLTGELFF. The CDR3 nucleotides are TGTGCCAGCTCACGTACCGGGACAGGGGGCCTTACCGGGGAGCTGTTTTTT.

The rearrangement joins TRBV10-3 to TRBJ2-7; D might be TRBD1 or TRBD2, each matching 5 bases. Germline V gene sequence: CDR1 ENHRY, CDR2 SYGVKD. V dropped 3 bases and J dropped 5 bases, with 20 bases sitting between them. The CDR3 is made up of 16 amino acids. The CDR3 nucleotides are TGTGCCATCAGTGAAACTCCGGGGCAGGGTAACGACGAGCAGTACTTC. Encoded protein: CAISETPGQGNDEQYF.

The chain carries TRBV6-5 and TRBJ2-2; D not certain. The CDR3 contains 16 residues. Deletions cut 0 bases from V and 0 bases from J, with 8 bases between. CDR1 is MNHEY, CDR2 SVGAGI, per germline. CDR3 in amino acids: CASSYSRLANTGELFF. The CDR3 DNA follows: TGTGCCAGCAGTTACTCCCGGCTAGCGAACACCGGGGAGCTGTTTTTT.

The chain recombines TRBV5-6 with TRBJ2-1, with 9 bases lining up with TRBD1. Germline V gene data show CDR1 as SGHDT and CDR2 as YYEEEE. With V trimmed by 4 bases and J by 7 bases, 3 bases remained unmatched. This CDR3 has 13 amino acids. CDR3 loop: CASSRDRVNEQFF. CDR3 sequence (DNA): TGTGCCAGCAGCCGGGACAGGGTAAATGAGCAGTTCTTC.

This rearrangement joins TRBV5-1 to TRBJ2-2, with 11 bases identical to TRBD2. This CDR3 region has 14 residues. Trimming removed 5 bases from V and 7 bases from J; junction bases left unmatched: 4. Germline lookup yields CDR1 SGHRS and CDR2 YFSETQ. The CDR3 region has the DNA TGCGCCAGCAGACTAGCGGGGGCGATCGGGGAGCTGTTTTTT. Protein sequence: CASRLAGAIGELFF.

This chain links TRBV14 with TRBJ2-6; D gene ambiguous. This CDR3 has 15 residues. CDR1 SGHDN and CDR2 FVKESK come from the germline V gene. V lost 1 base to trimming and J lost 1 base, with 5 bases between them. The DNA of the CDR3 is TGTGCCAGCAGCCAAGTGACGTCTGGGGCCAACGTCCTGACTTTC. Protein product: CASSQVTSGANVLTF.